This T cell receptor (beta chain) was retrieved from a study of cytomegalovirus exposure and HLA in healthy donors. PCR was performed using 60 Vbeta and 13 Jbeta primers. Only in-frame clones appear in the TCRdb table, and some are missing; sequencing was by immunoSEQ multiplex PCR. The repertoire includes 150,000 to 200,000 clones, approximately 84% of them detected once, and about 1.4% sits in the top ten. The CDR3 totals 15 residues. Germline values: CDR1 ENHRY, CDR2 SYGVKD. The J segment lost 8 bases and the V segment lost 3 bases, leaving 7 bases of the junction unmatched. What was sequenced was PBMCs. This chain connects TRBV10-3 to TRBJ1-2; TRBD1 agrees at 12 bases. This TCR was sampled from a girl between 5 and 17 years old in good health and CMV-seropositive. This CDR3 reads CAISDPGQGAGGYTF. CDR3 sequence (DNA): TGTGCCATCAGTGACCCGGGACAGGGGGCCGGAGGCTACACCTTC.